This TCR beta chain was sequenced during a study of blood T cell repertoires in COVID-19 (dated by TCRdb to the early 2020s). For context, the study as a whole: The collaborator samples originated in the United States, Italy and Spain and spanned the acute and convalescent phases of COVID-19. The prospective study material was composed of cDNA or gDNA derived from T cells, B-cell-depleted T cells, or PBMCs. Subjects who had been exposed to COVID-19, were actively infected with it, or had recovered from it provided the deeply sampled blood TCRbeta repertoires that made up the dataset. The repertoires were released in a freely available public database intended as a resource for research on the immune response to SARS-CoV-2. Samples came from the ongoing ImmuneRACE study (first 160 participants) plus 1,254 subjects from 6 global collaborators. A de-identified subject ID, COVID-19 status, age in years and sex were almost always included in the sample metadata. HLA class I and class II types, where available, came from metadata supplied by the sample provider rather than from assay-based typing. Overall study outcomes, separate from this receptor: How much clinical and demographic metadata was included differed by source and by participant, and the metadata was provided uncurated.

TCRbeta CDR3 regions were amplified from genomic DNA by means of the immunoSEQ Assay, a bias-controlled multiplex PCR. The study's processing was this. Within the assay, amplification of reference gene primers was used to estimate how many nucleated cells each sample contained. To quantify the absolute abundance of each unique TCRbeta CDR3 rearrangement, sequence reads were collapsed and filtered. For each sample, productive Simpson clonality was calculated as the square root of Simpson's diversity index across productive rearrangements. Drawn from immuneACCESS, this table holds only the in-frame rearrangements with V and J called that TCRdb kept. Clones are partly lost; checked studies trace under half to an unresolved V gene and leave the rest unexplained. V and J calls and clone size follow that table, whereas D and trimming were derived from the DNA. Within this sample are around 400,000 clones, with approximately 89% of them counted one time only. Of the sample, 2.3% falls within the top ten clones.

V and J lose 5 bases and 6 bases, and a span of 11 bases separates them. The CDR3 goes from the cysteine to the phenylalanine over 13 residues. The retained sequence is limited to the CDR3, 39 bases, with the frame set at the first base. At one collaborating source in Seattle, patients were enrolled during active infection and were followed longitudinally through the course of disease. The collaborating institutions used their own protocols to collect whole blood in K2EDTA tubes. Collaborator samples were shipped for TCRbeta analysis as frozen whole blood, isolated PBMCs, or DNA extracted from either sample type. This clone is a singleton in its sample. Its binding antigen is unknown. The sample holds no much larger clone one base away, and base qualities are not on file.

The TCR comes from a woman aged 55-69 years with COVID-19, enrolled during active disease. The receptor chain draws on TRBV12-3 or TRBV12-4 and TRBJ1-5; TRBD1 is a weak D gene call, 6 bases matching. What was sequenced was peripheral blood. This receptor has the CDR3 CASSPLGGQPQHF. The DNA is TGTGCCAGCAGTCCCCTAGGGGGTCAGCCCCAGCATTTT.